This T cell receptor beta chain was identified during a study of T cell changes during pregnancy in multiple sclerosis. The repertoire was sequenced with immunoSEQ multiplex PCR; TCRdb's copy has only in-frame clones and lacks some. The data hold 55,000 to 85,000 clones, with approximately 94% observed a single time. Germline CDR1 reads KGHSH; CDR2 reads LQKENI. The CDR3 sequence is 15 residues long. The V end lost 1 base, the J end lost 0 bases, and 10 bases lay between the germline ends. This chain joins TRBV18 and TRBJ2-7; D is unresolved. Sequencing was performed on peripheral blood, taken in the third trimester of pregnancy. This TCR derives from a female donor with multiple sclerosis, enrolled in a pregnancy study. In DNA form, the CDR3 reads TGTGCCAGCTCACCACTCGAGGCGGTCTCCTACGAGCAGTACTTC. It encodes CASSPLEAVSYEQYF.